This TCR beta chain came from a study of cytomegalovirus exposure and HLA in healthy donors. Notes on the study in general: Trimming of TCR beta V- and J-genes showed a link, identified in a later analysis, to a missense DCLRE1C variant. Equally common other TCR beta chains were less clonally expanded than HLA-associated ones, a later analysis found.

Turning to this clone: Its antigen remains unidentified.

Use of 60 Vbeta and 13 Jbeta primers characterized the PCR. Authors' data handling: Later, an analysis found 65 million to 85 million unique TCR beta chains, and roughly 10 million of these were shared. Libraries were prepared by immunoSEQ multiplex PCR; TCRdb keeps only in-frame clonotypes and omits some of them. The V and J calls and clone size come from that table; D and trimming were worked out from the DNA. The repertoire holds about 100,000 clones, with over 75% as singletons. Source material: PBMCs. This TCR was recovered from a young man in good health and CMV-seronegative.

CDR3: CASSLFQAPNEQFF. The CDR3 nucleotides are TGTGCCAGCAGCTTATTTCAGGCCCCCAATGAGCAGTTCTTC. The chain uses TRBV7-2 and TRBJ2-1; D unresolved. Trimming removed 2 bases from V and 6 bases from J, with 11 bases in between. Germline loops: CDR1 SGHTA, CDR2 FQGNSA. CDR3 length: 14 amino acids.